Below are 31 T cell receptor beta chains sequenced from a single sample in a study of shared clonotypes between healthy human individuals. Naive CD8 cells, CD45RO-negative and positively selected for CCR7, excluded terminally differentiated effector memory CD45RA+ cells. Produced via immunoSEQ multiplex PCR; TCRdb's table is partial and in-frame only. The table lists nearly 2 million clones, less than 95% of them singletons. Sequenced material: naive CD8+ T cells sorted from blood. The origin of the receptors is a man aged 18 to 30 in good health.

This clone was recorded only once. This sequence joins TRBV7-9 and TRBJ2-7; D is perhaps TRBD2 (6 bases). The CDR3 runs 13 residues. Trimming cost V 8 bases and J 5 bases, with 16 bases left between them. Germline V lookup: CDR1 SEHNR, CDR2 FQNEAQ (reference sequence). CDR3 sequence reads: CASPGRREDEQYF. The CDR3 nucleotides are TGTGCCAGCCCGGGCCGAAGGGAGGACGAGCAGTACTTC.

The chain has TRBV4-2 and TRBJ2-3, with D possibly matching TRBD2 (7 bases). This CDR3 is 16 amino acids long. V lost 0 bases and J 0 bases, leaving 10 bases between the germline ends. Germline CDR1 and CDR2: LGHNA and YNFKEQ. In nucleotides, the CDR3 is TGTGCCAGCAGCCAAGAAGGGGGGGGAAGCACAGATACGCAGTATTTT. It is translated as CASSQEGGGSTDTQYF.

CDR3 DNA: TGTGCCAGCAGTGACGGCGGGCCCCAGCATTTT. Translated: CASSDGGPQHF. The chain couples TRBV6-4 to TRBJ1-5; D gene unclear. Germline lookup yields CDR1 MRHNA and CDR2 SNTAGT. This CDR3 contains 11 residues. With 2 bases removed from V and 9 bases from J, the gap between germline ends came to 5 bases.

The rearrangement uses TRBV28 and TRBJ2-3; 9 bases match TRBD1. Germline loops: CDR1 MDHEN, CDR2 SYDVKM. CDR3 size: 14 residues. Trimming at V came to 5 bases and at J to 6 bases, leaving 6 bases not matched to a gene. The CDR3 bases are TGTGCCAGCAGTCAAGGGACAGGGAGGGATACGCAGTATTTT. This sequence encodes CASSQGTGRDTQYF.

The CDR3 DNA reads as TGTGCCAGCACCGACAGCTACTACGAGCAGTACTTC. Translation: CASTDSYYEQYF. The chain links TRBV6-5 to TRBJ2-7; maybe TRBD1 (5 bases). From germline, CDR1 is MNHEY and CDR2 SVGAGI. The CDR3 contains 12 residues. V gave up 7 bases and J gave up 3 bases, with 10 bases separating them.

V is TRBV4-1 and J is TRBJ2-1; 9 bases agree with TRBD1. Unmatched junction bases numbered 4, after V lost 1 base and J lost 6 bases. CDR3 size: 15 residues. In germline, CDR1 is MGHRA, CDR2 YSYEKL. The CDR3 here is CASSQAVTGGNEQFF. CDR3 sequence (DNA): TGCGCCAGCAGCCAAGCGGTGACAGGGGGCAATGAGCAGTTCTTC.

This chain connects TRBV4-1 to TRBJ2-1; D is uncertain. Trimming took 1 base from V and 8 from J, leaving 12 bases between them. Germline V gene data show CDR1 as MGHRA and CDR2 as YSYEKL. The length of the CDR3 is 14 residues. The CDR3 loop is CASSQVSGTYEQFF. The CDR3 DNA sequence: TGCGCCAGCAGCCAAGTATCCGGAACCTATGAGCAGTTCTTC.

This sequence joins TRBV9 and TRBJ2-3; the D gene is possibly TRBD2 (6 bases). Germline V gene sequence: CDR1 SGDLS, CDR2 YYNGEE. V gave up 2 bases and J gave up 2 bases, with 24 bases separating them. The CDR3 is made up of 19 amino acids. The CDR3 loop reads CASSVPRGRRYCPTDTQYF. The CDR3 region has the DNA TGTGCCAGCAGCGTCCCTCGGGGGAGGCGTTACTGCCCCACAGATACGCAGTATTTT.

With regard to this clone: Distinct nucleotide sequences in the sample also encode this CDR3. The rearrangement joins TRBV9 to TRBJ2-2; TRBD2 is a possible D gene (6 bases). The CDR3 sequence is 14 residues long. V was pared by 0 bases and J by 5 bases, with 8 bases between. Germline V gene data show CDR1 as SGDLS and CDR2 as YYNGEE. CDR3 sequence: CASSVGRGTGELFF. CDR3 DNA sequence: TGTGCCAGCAGCGTAGGGAGGGGAACCGGGGAGCTGTTTTTT.

The V gene is TRBV28, the J gene TRBJ2-7, with D tentatively TRBD1 (5 bases). V shed 5 bases and J shed 2 bases, with 13 bases lying between them. Germline V gene lookup returns CDR1 MDHEN and CDR2 SYDVKM. This CDR3 is 14 amino acids long. CDR3: CASSGQGTAYEQYF. The CDR3 nucleotides are TGTGCCAGCAGTGGCCAGGGTACGGCCTACGAGCAGTACTTC.

As concerns this clone: The same CDR3 arises from other DNA sequences in this sample as well. This chain joins TRBV11-2 and TRBJ2-3, with 7 bases matching TRBD2. The CDR3 loop spans 15 amino acids. The germline V gene encodes CDR1 SGHAT and CDR2 FQNNGV. Unmatched junction bases numbered 4, after V lost 1 base and J lost 3 bases. CDR3 in amino acids: CASSLAGGLTDTQYF. The CDR3, as DNA: TGTGCCAGCAGCTTAGCGGGGGGTCTGACAGATACGCAGTATTTT.

In nucleotides, the CDR3 is TGTGCCAGCAGTGGGCCCAAGGGGGAGGGCCGAGAGACCCAGTACTTC. Amino acids: CASSGPKGEGRETQYF. This chain joins TRBV6-9 and TRBJ2-5; a weak D match, TRBD2 (7 bases). The CDR3 runs to 16 residues. The V gene's germline CDR1 is MNHGY and CDR2 SVAAGI. Trimming took 5 bases from V and 4 from J, leaving 20 bases between them.

This clone was seen once. The chain employs TRBV28 and TRBJ1-1; D not resolved. Per the germline V gene, CDR1 is MDHEN and CDR2 is SYDVKM. This CDR3 is 16 amino acids long. Trimming removed 3 bases at V and 3 bases at J, with 17 bases between. The CDR3 is CASSFSRTSGYTEAFF. CDR3 nucleotide sequence: TGTGCCAGCAGTTTCTCTAGGACTTCCGGCTACACTGAAGCTTTCTTT.

The rearrangement uses TRBV25-1 and TRBJ1-3, with D hard to call. Between the trimmed V and J ends, which lost 6 bases and 1 base, there was a span of 10 bases. CDR1 MGHDK and CDR2 SYGVNS come from the germline V gene. This CDR3 has 14 amino acids. CDR3 residues: CASRERNSGNTIYF. The CDR3 region has the DNA TGTGCCAGCAGGGAAAGGAATTCTGGAAACACCATATATTTT.

The rearrangement links TRBV11-2 to TRBJ2-7; D is perhaps TRBD1 or TRBD2 (5 bases each). CDR1 and CDR2 (germline): SGHAT, FQNNGV. Trimming pared 8 bases from V and 5 bases from J, leaving 13 bases between. The CDR3 has 12 amino acids. The CDR3 loop reads CASRGPGNEQYF. CDR3 nucleotide sequence: TGTGCCAGCCGGGGACCCGGGAACGAGCAGTACTTC.

The rearrangement uses TRBV28 and TRBJ1-5, with 7 bases identical to TRBD1. This CDR3 has 16 amino acids. V trimming: 3 bases; J trimming: 1 base; junction bases outside the gene matches: 6. Germline V gene data show CDR1 as MDHEN and CDR2 as SYDVKM. In DNA form, the CDR3 reads TGTGCCAGCAGTTTTAGGGACAGACCCAGCAATCAGCCCCAGCATTTT. Translation gives CASSFRDRPSNQPQHF.

About this clone: Other DNA sequences in the sample encode the same CDR3. This chain links TRBV6-5 with TRBJ2-7; the D is unclear. V lost 2 bases to trimming and J lost 3 bases, with 8 bases between them. The CDR3 has 13 residues. Per germline, CDR1 MNHEY and CDR2 SVGAGI. The DNA of the CDR3 is TGTGCCAGCAGTTACGGGTCCCACTACGAGCAGTACTTC. Its translation: CASSYGSHYEQYF.

CDR3 protein: CASSLDIIGYEQYF. In nucleotides, the CDR3 is TGTGCCAGCAGCTTAGATATTATTGGCTACGAGCAGTACTTC. The chain uses TRBV7-9 and TRBJ2-7; the D is unclear. This CDR3 contains 14 residues. Germline lookup yields CDR1 SEHNR and CDR2 FQNEAQ (reference sequence). V was trimmed by 1 base and J by 3 bases, leaving 10 bases between them.

The chain carries TRBV19 and TRBJ2-3; D gene unclear. Germline V lookup: CDR1 LNHDA, CDR2 SQIVND (reference sequence). V was shortened by 9 bases and J by 2 bases, with 12 bases between the two germline ends. The CDR3 extends over 13 amino acids. The CDR3 DNA reads as TGTGCCAGCCTCGAGCAGGACACAGATACGCAGTATTTT. Translating it yields CASLEQDTDTQYF.

As to this clone: This sample includes further DNA sequences coding for the same CDR3. V is TRBV5-4 and J is TRBJ2-7, with TRBD1 as a possible D gene (5 bases). This CDR3 has 11 residues. V lost 4 bases and J lost 6, with 8 bases in between. CDR1 and CDR2 from the germline V gene are SGHNT and YYREEE (reference sequence). The CDR3 bases are TGTGCCAGCAGCCTGGGGCCCGAGCAGTACTTC. Its translation is CASSLGPEQYF.

This clone was detected once. The J gene is TRBJ1-1, the V gene TRBV2; possible D gene TRBD1, 5 bases. V lost 7 bases to trimming and J lost 1 base, with 13 bases between them. Germline V gives CDR1 SNHLY, CDR2 FYNNEI. The CDR3 totals 14 residues. The CDR3, as DNA: TGTGCCAGCACCCCTACAGGACAGAACACTGAAGCTTTCTTT. Residues: CASTPTGQNTEAFF.

This chain uses TRBV10-2 with TRBJ1-1, with TRBD1 as a possible D gene (5 bases). The germline CDR1 and CDR2 sequences are WSHSY and SAAADI. CDR3 size: 12 residues. V was shortened by 8 bases and J by 5 bases, with 12 bases between the two germline ends. This chain's CDR3 is CASFTGGTEAFF. CDR3 in DNA: TGCGCCAGCTTCACGGGGGGGACTGAAGCTTTCTTT.

The V gene is TRBV18, the J gene TRBJ1-2; 7 bases line up with TRBD1. J lost 7 bases, V lost 0 bases, and 2 bases had no gene match. Looked up from germline, CDR1 is KGHSH and CDR2 is LQKENI. This CDR3 contains 13 residues. DNA for the CDR3: TGTGCCAGCTCACCACCGACAGGGAGTGGCTACACCTTC. Encoded protein: CASSPPTGSGYTF.

This chain links TRBV19 with TRBJ1-6; the D is unclear. The CDR3 length is 16 residues. V was shortened by 1 base and J by 4 bases, with 11 bases between the two germline ends. CDR1 is LNHDA and CDR2 is SQIVND in the germline V gene (reference sequence). CDR3 bases: TGTGCCAGTAGTATAGGGCCGGCGATTTATAATTCACCCCTCCACTTT. Protein: CASSIGPAIYNSPLHF.

J is TRBJ2-3 and V is TRBV19, with unresolved D. The V and J ends lost 3 bases and 3 bases respectively, with 7 bases between them. From germline, CDR1 is LNHDA and CDR2 SQIVND (reference sequence). The CDR3 contains 13 residues. The CDR3 sequence: CASSMGWTDTQYF. In nucleotides, the CDR3 is TGTGCCAGTAGTATGGGGTGGACAGATACGCAGTATTTT.

V usage is TRBV27 and J usage is TRBJ1-2; tentative D call: TRBD1 (6 bases). The germline gives CDR1 MNHEY, CDR2 SMNVEV (reference sequence). V was pared by 5 bases and J by 1 base, with 20 bases between. The CDR3 is 17 amino acids. The CDR3 sequence: CASSPQTGPSNNYGYTF. As DNA, the CDR3 is TGTGCCAGCAGTCCTCAGACAGGTCCCTCGAATAACTATGGCTACACCTTC.

The V call is TRBV25-1, the J call TRBJ2-5; D is perhaps TRBD1 (5 bases). Trimming removed 0 bases from V and 1 base from J, with 6 bases in between. The CDR3 consists of 14 residues. In germline, CDR1 is MGHDK, CDR2 SYGVNS. In nucleotides, the CDR3 is TGTGCCAGCAGTGAATATCAGGGCCAAGAGACCCAGTACTTC. As protein: CASSEYQGQETQYF.

This chain connects TRBV28 to TRBJ2-1, with D uncertain. The CDR3 has 15 amino acids. Trimming took 6 bases from V and 2 from J, leaving 14 bases between them. Germline values: CDR1 MDHEN, CDR2 SYDVKM. In nucleotides, the CDR3 is TGTGCCAGCAGCTTGCCCGATTCCGCCTACAATGAGCAGTTCTTC. It translates to CASSLPDSAYNEQFF. Full variable domain (missing parts from reference TRBV28 and TRBJ2-1): DVKVTQSSRYLVKRTGEKVFLECVQDMDHENMFWYRQDPGLGLRLIYFSYDVKMKEKGDIPEGYSVSREKKERFSLILESASTNQTSMYLCASSLPDSAYNEQFFGPGTRLTVL.

The chain recombines TRBV6-1 with TRBJ1-5; weak D call: TRBD1 (5 bases). The CDR3 is 13 amino acids. Per germline, CDR1 MNHNS and CDR2 SASEGT. V lost 6 bases and J 4 bases, leaving 10 bases between the germline ends. CDR3 region: CASRGLQNQPQHF. The CDR3 bases are TGTGCCAGCAGGGGACTGCAGAATCAGCCCCAGCATTTT.

The genes are TRBV28 and TRBJ2-7; 7 bases are a match to TRBD1. The CDR3 runs to 14 residues. Germline assignment: CDR1 MDHEN and CDR2 SYDVKM. J lost 0 bases, V lost 5 bases, and 4 bases had no gene match. The CDR3 region has the DNA TGTGCCAGCAGTAAAACAGGGGACTCCTACGAGCAGTACTTC. This gives the protein CASSKTGDSYEQYF.

A remark on this clone: The same CDR3 arises from other DNA sequences in this sample as well. Here the CDR3 reads CASSQGAPYEQYF. The DNA for the CDR3 is TGCGCCAGCAGCCAAGGGGCACCTTACGAGCAGTACTTC. The V and J genes are TRBV4-1 and TRBJ2-7; D is ambiguous. Trimming took 1 base from V and 4 from J, leaving 8 bases between them. Looked up from germline, CDR1 is MGHRA and CDR2 is YSYEKL. There are 13 residues in the CDR3.